This record concerns one T cell receptor beta chain sequence. As yet, its antigen is unknown. The junction does not match germline at one end; this may be a read error. Starting material for RNA and DNA co-extraction consisted of roughly 17-31 mg of unsorted bulk tissue. Production of TCR beta cDNA used approximately 0.55 ug total RNA together with a constant-region primer. Amplification in three nested multiplex PCR rounds with slightly modified ARM-PCR gave rise to TCR beta libraries. TRBV1-TRBV30 forward primers paired with a C-beta reverse primer drove the first two PCR rounds, roughly 9 cycles each. From the multiplex PCR reads, TCRdb called clonotypes with MiXCR, one entry per CDR3 protein. The table has 150,000 to 200,000 distinct CDR3 sequences, 70% to 90% seen once. This CDR3 has 13 residues. Germline V lookup: CDR1 MNHNY, CDR2 SVGAGI (reference sequence). This sample stems from a study of tumor-infiltrating lymphocytes in primary liver carcinoma. About the study: Patients were men and women aged 30 to 69 years.

Points from the study as a whole: Representation across all five tumor regions was limited to only about 7.5-24% of top clones. The 250 largest clones made up significantly more of tumor than blood repertoires (p = 0.039).

Specimen: tumor tissue from primary liver carcinoma. This TCR was recovered from a man in his forties with primary liver carcinoma and hepatitis B virus infection. The chain is built from TRBV6-6 and TRBJ1-1; a possible D gene is TRBD1 (5 bases). CDR3 loop: CASSTRGTTGAFF. For the CDR3, the DNA is TGTGCCAGCAGCACACGTGGGACTACTGGAGCTTTCTTT.